These T cell receptor beta chains were read from a single sample in a study of blood T cell repertoires in COVID-19. Produced via immunoSEQ multiplex PCR; TCRdb's table is partial and in-frame only. The sample carries more than 150,000 clones, 86% recorded once. The sample taken for sequencing was peripheral blood. The source is a man younger than 35 with acute or convalescent COVID-19. Each CDR3 is given with its conserved first and last residue. A D gene is named only where the DNA matches it firmly. A row's size may be missing; if present it is once, few, many or a size class.

v_gene: TRBV11-2
len: 16
d_gene: TRBD1
abundance: NA
j_gene: TRBJ2-3
CDR3aa: CASSSRTGTNTDTQYF
CDR3nt: TGTGCCAGCAGCTCACGGACAGGGACAAACACAGATACGCAGTATTTT

v_gene: TRBV9
len: 15
d_gene: NA
abundance: few
j_gene: TRBJ1-1
CDR3aa: CASSQTVMGNTEAFF
CDR3nt: TGTGCCAGCAGCCAGACAGTGATGGGGAACACTGAAGCTTTCTTT

v_gene: TRBV6-5
len: 14
d_gene: NA
abundance: NA
j_gene: TRBJ1-5
CDR3aa: CASSSRGHLRPQHF
CDR3nt: TGTGCCAGCAGTTCACGCGGACACCTCAGGCCCCAGCATTTT

v_gene: TRBV6-5
len: 14
d_gene: TRBD1
abundance: NA
j_gene: TRBJ1-5
CDR3aa: CASQQGAGGQPQHF
CDR3nt: TGTGCCAGTCAGCAGGGGGCCGGCGGTCAGCCCCAGCATTTT

v_gene: TRBV11-2
len: 14
d_gene: TRBD1
abundance: NA
j_gene: TRBJ2-5
CDR3aa: CASSSTTGVETQYF
CDR3nt: TGTGCCAGCAGCTCCACTACAGGGGTAGAGACCCAGTACTTC

v_gene: TRBV6-5
len: 14
d_gene: NA
abundance: few
j_gene: TRBJ1-1
CDR3aa: CASTEVGGSTEAFF
CDR3nt: TGTGCCAGCACCGAGGTGGGGGGAAGCACTGAAGCTTTCTTT

v_gene: TRBV5-1
len: 17
d_gene: TRBD2
abundance: NA
j_gene: TRBJ2-3
CDR3aa: CASSSPEGRGSTDTQYF
CDR3nt: TGCGCCAGCAGCTCGCCCGAGGGGCGGGGGAGCACAGATACGCAGTATTTT

v_gene: TRBV3-1/TRBV3-2
len: 15
d_gene: NA
abundance: NA
j_gene: TRBJ2-3
CDR3aa: CASSQTRLSTDTQYF
CDR3nt: TGTGCCAGCAGCCAGACTCGTTTAAGCACAGATACGCAGTATTTT

v_gene: TRBV27
len: 16
d_gene: TRBD2
abundance: NA
j_gene: TRBJ2-3
CDR3aa: CASSNIAGGLTDTQYF
CDR3nt: TGTGCCAGCAGTAACATAGCGGGGGGACTCACAGATACGCAGTATTTT

v_gene: TRBV10-2
len: 15
d_gene: NA
abundance: few
j_gene: TRBJ1-5
CDR3aa: CASSEGWGAAQPQHF
CDR3nt: TGCGCCAGCAGTGAAGGTTGGGGAGCTGCTCAGCCCCAGCATTTT

v_gene: TRBV5-1
len: 14
d_gene: TRBD2
abundance: NA
j_gene: TRBJ2-5
CDR3aa: CASGGAGGQETQYF
CDR3nt: TGCGCCAGCGGTGGAGCGGGGGGCCAAGAGACCCAGTACTTC

v_gene: TRBV12-3/TRBV12-4
len: 12
d_gene: NA
abundance: NA
j_gene: TRBJ1-5
CDR3aa: CATTSGNQPQHF
CDR3nt: TGTGCCACCACGTCGGGCAATCAGCCCCAGCATTTT

v_gene: TRBV18
len: 14
d_gene: NA
abundance: NA
j_gene: TRBJ2-7
CDR3aa: CASSPPLHSYEQYF
CDR3nt: TGTGCCAGCTCACCACCACTCCACTCCTACGAGCAGTACTTC

v_gene: TRBV6-5
len: 12
d_gene: NA
abundance: once
j_gene: TRBJ1-2
CDR3aa: CASRQVYYGYTF
CDR3nt: TGTGCCAGCAGACAGGTCTACTATGGCTACACCTTC

v_gene: TRBV11-2
len: 18
d_gene: TRBD1
abundance: NA
j_gene: TRBJ2-1
CDR3aa: CASSLVSGQGRTYNEQFF
CDR3nt: TGTGCCAGCAGCTTAGTATCGGGACAGGGGCGAACCTACAATGAGCAGTTCTTC

v_gene: TRBV5-1
len: 16
d_gene: TRBD1
abundance: NA
j_gene: TRBJ2-7
CDR3aa: CASSQVAGTGAYEQYF
CDR3nt: TGCGCCAGCAGCCAGGTTGCTGGGACAGGGGCCTACGAGCAGTACTTC

v_gene: TRBV20-1
len: 17
d_gene: TRBD1
abundance: NA
j_gene: TRBJ1-2
CDR3aa: CSASPFLDRGLSGGYTF
CDR3nt: TGCAGTGCAAGTCCCTTCCTTGACAGGGGGCTATCTGGAGGCTACACCTTC

v_gene: TRBV7-8
len: 18
d_gene: TRBD1
abundance: once
j_gene: TRBJ1-6
CDR3aa: CASSLAKALGDSFSPLHF
CDR3nt: TGTGCCAGCAGCTTAGCTAAGGCGCTGGGGGACAGTTTTTCACCCCTCCACTTT

v_gene: TRBV12-3/TRBV12-4
len: 12
d_gene: NA
abundance: once
j_gene: TRBJ2-1
CDR3aa: CASTVFGNEQFF
CDR3nt: TGTGCCAGCACCGTTTTCGGTAATGAGCAGTTCTTC

v_gene: TRBV5-1
len: 16
d_gene: NA
abundance: NA
j_gene: TRBJ2-1
CDR3aa: CASSLGGAATYNEQFF
CDR3nt: TGCGCCAGCAGCTTGGGGGGAGCGGCTACCTACAATGAGCAGTTCTTC

v_gene: TRBV5-1
len: 12
d_gene: TRBD1
abundance: NA
j_gene: TRBJ1-1
CDR3aa: CASSPTGDSTYF
CDR3nt: TGCGCCAGCAGCCCAACCGGGGACAGCACCTACTTT

v_gene: TRBV7-2
len: 14
d_gene: TRBD1
abundance: few
j_gene: TRBJ1-2
CDR3aa: CASSLIGTGGGYTF
CDR3nt: TGTGCCAGCAGCTTAATTGGAACAGGGGGCGGCTACACCTTC

v_gene: TRBV6-1
len: 15
d_gene: TRBD1
abundance: NA
j_gene: TRBJ1-6
CDR3aa: CASSEMGQGYSPLHF
CDR3nt: TGTGCCAGCAGTGAAATGGGACAGGGATATTCACCCCTCCACTTT

v_gene: TRBV3-1/TRBV3-2
len: 15
d_gene: TRBD1
abundance: NA
j_gene: TRBJ1-5
CDR3aa: CASSPWDRHDQPQHF
CDR3nt: TGTGCCAGCAGCCCATGGGACAGGCACGATCAGCCCCAGCATTTT

v_gene: TRBV18
len: 15
d_gene: TRBD1
abundance: NA
j_gene: TRBJ2-7
CDR3aa: CASSLSGTGSYEQYF
CDR3nt: TGTGCCAGCTCACTGTCCGGGACAGGTTCCTACGAGCAGTACTTC

v_gene: TRBV10-3
len: 14
d_gene: NA
abundance: NA
j_gene: TRBJ2-1
CDR3aa: CAISDGGSYNEQFF
CDR3nt: TGTGCCATCAGTGACGGGGGCTCCTACAATGAGCAGTTCTTC

v_gene: TRBV30
len: 13
d_gene: NA
abundance: NA
j_gene: TRBJ1-2
CDR3aa: CAWSLLRGGGYTF
CDR3nt: TGTGCCTGGAGTCTCCTAAGGGGCGGCGGCTACACCTTC

v_gene: TRBV25-1
len: 13
d_gene: TRBD2
abundance: NA
j_gene: TRBJ2-3
CDR3aa: CASTGGTTDTQYF
CDR3nt: TGTGCCAGTACGGGAGGGACCACAGATACGCAGTATTTT

v_gene: TRBV27
len: 14
d_gene: TRBD1
abundance: NA
j_gene: TRBJ1-2
CDR3aa: CASGRDRFNYGYTF
CDR3nt: TGTGCCAGCGGCCGGGACAGATTTAACTATGGCTACACCTTC

v_gene: TRBV28
len: 16
d_gene: TRBD2
abundance: NA
j_gene: TRBJ2-3
CDR3aa: CASSPGGAGGQNTQYF
CDR3nt: TGTGCCAGCAGCCCCGGTGGAGCGGGGGGGCAAAATACGCAGTATTTT

v_gene: TRBV6-6
len: 13
d_gene: NA
abundance: NA
j_gene: TRBJ1-6
CDR3aa: CASSYSENSPLHF
CDR3nt: TGTGCCAGCAGTTACTCGGAGAATTCACCCCTCCACTTT

v_gene: TRBV11-2
len: 15
d_gene: TRBD1
abundance: NA
j_gene: TRBJ1-2
CDR3aa: CASSLGQGAGYGYTF
CDR3nt: TGTGCCAGCAGCTTAGGGCAGGGGGCTGGCTATGGCTACACCTTC

v_gene: TRBV6-5
len: 13
d_gene: NA
abundance: NA
j_gene: TRBJ1-2
CDR3aa: CASSYLYDYGYTF
CDR3nt: TGTGCCAGCAGTTACCTATATGACTATGGCTACACCTTC

v_gene: TRBV30
len: 11
d_gene: NA
abundance: NA
j_gene: TRBJ2-5
CDR3aa: CAWSVRETQYF
CDR3nt: TGTGCCTGGAGTGTCCGAGAGACCCAGTACTTC

v_gene: TRBV6-5
len: 15
d_gene: TRBD1
abundance: NA
j_gene: TRBJ2-1
CDR3aa: CASSYEGASYNEQFF
CDR3nt: TGTGCCAGCAGTTACGAGGGGGCCTCCTACAATGAGCAGTTCTTC

v_gene: TRBV30
len: 12
d_gene: NA
abundance: NA
j_gene: TRBJ1-1
CDR3aa: CAWIGGGTEAFF
CDR3nt: TGTGCCTGGATTGGGGGCGGAACTGAAGCTTTCTTT

v_gene: TRBV13
len: 11
d_gene: NA
abundance: NA
j_gene: TRBJ2-3
CDR3aa: CASSNTDTQYF
CDR3nt: TGTGCCAGCAGTAACACAGATACGCAGTATTTT

v_gene: TRBV19
len: 16
d_gene: TRBD1
abundance: once
j_gene: TRBJ2-2
CDR3aa: CASIPRGKANTGELFF
CDR3nt: TGTGCCAGCATCCCCAGGGGGAAAGCGAACACCGGGGAGCTGTTTTTT

v_gene: TRBV19
len: 11
d_gene: NA
abundance: NA
j_gene: TRBJ2-1
CDR3aa: CASRAHNEQFF
CDR3nt: TGTGCCAGTAGAGCACACAATGAGCAGTTCTTC

v_gene: TRBV2
len: 14
d_gene: NA
abundance: NA
j_gene: TRBJ2-7
CDR3aa: CASSDLVGGVEQYF
CDR3nt: TGTGCCAGCAGTGATCTCGTAGGGGGGGTCGAGCAGTACTTC

v_gene: TRBV14
len: 12
d_gene: NA
abundance: NA
j_gene: TRBJ2-1
CDR3aa: CASSQVSNEQFF
CDR3nt: TGTGCCAGCAGCCAAGTTAGCAATGAGCAGTTCTTC

v_gene: TRBV7-8
len: 16
d_gene: TRBD1
abundance: NA
j_gene: TRBJ2-3
CDR3aa: CASSAGQGAWTDTQYF
CDR3nt: TGTGCCAGCAGCGCGGGACAGGGGGCATGGACAGATACGCAGTATTTT

v_gene: TRBV11-1
len: 16
d_gene: TRBD1
abundance: few
j_gene: TRBJ2-5
CDR3aa: CASSWAGTGVQETQYF
CDR3nt: TGTGCCAGCAGCTGGGCCGGGACAGGGGTTCAAGAGACCCAGTACTTC

v_gene: TRBV5-1
len: 14
d_gene: NA
abundance: NA
j_gene: TRBJ2-1
CDR3aa: CASSNGQKYNEQFF
CDR3nt: TGCGCCAGCAGCAACGGACAAAAGTACAATGAGCAGTTCTTC

v_gene: TRBV15
len: 15
d_gene: TRBD1
abundance: many
j_gene: TRBJ2-3
CDR3aa: CATSLGQGATDTQYF
CDR3nt: TGTGCCACCAGCCTCGGACAGGGGGCAACAGATACGCAGTATTTT